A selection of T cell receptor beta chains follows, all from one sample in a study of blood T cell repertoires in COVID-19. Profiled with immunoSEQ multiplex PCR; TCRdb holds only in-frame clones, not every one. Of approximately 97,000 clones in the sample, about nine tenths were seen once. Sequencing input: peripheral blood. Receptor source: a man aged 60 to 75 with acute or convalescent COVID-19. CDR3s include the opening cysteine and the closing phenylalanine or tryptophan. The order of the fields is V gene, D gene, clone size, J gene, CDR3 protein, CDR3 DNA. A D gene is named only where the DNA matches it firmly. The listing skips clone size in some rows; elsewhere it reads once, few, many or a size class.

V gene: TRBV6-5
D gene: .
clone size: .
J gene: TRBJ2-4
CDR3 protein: CASSYGQQLAKNIQYF
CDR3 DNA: TGTGCCAGCAGTTACGGGCAGCAACTAGCCAAAAACATTCAGTACTTC

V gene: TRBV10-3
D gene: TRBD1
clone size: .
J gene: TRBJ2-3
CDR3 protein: CAIGELQGAGTDTQYF
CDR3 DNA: TGTGCCATTGGGGAACTACAGGGGGCAGGCACAGATACGCAGTATTTT

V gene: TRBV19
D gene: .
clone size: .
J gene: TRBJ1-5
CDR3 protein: CASSIGVSQPQHF
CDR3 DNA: TGTGCCAGTAGTATCGGGGTTAGTCAGCCCCAGCATTTT

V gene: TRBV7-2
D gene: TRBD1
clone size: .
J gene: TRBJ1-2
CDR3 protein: CASSLPTGDGYTF
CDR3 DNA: TGTGCCAGCAGCTTACCGACAGGGGATGGCTACACCTTC

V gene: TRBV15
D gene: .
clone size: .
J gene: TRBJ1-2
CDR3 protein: CATSPRTGNYGYTF
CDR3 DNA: TGTGCCACCAGCCCTAGGACGGGGAACTATGGCTACACCTTC

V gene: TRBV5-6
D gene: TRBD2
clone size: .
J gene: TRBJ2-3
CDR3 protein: CASSLARYSGGAFVTQYF
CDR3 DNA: TGTGCCAGCAGCCTCGCTCGATATAGCGGGGGGGCCTTCGTTACGCAGTATTTT

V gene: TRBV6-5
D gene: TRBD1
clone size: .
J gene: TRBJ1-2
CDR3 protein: CASSYLGQDATF
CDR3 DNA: TGTGCCAGCAGTTACTTAGGACAGGACGCGACTTTC

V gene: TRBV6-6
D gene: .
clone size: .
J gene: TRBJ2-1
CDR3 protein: CASSRLTTIRGLNEQFF
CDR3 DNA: TGTGCCAGCAGTCGCCTGACTACAATACGAGGACTCAATGAGCAGTTCTTC

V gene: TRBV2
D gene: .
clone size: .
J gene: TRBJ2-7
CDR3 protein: CASSEASRGTYEQYF
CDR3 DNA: TGTGCTAGCAGTGAAGCCTCTAGGGGGACCTACGAGCAGTACTTC

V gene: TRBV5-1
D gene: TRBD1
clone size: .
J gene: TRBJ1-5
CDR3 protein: CASSSGTGSNQPQHF
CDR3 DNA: TGCGCCAGCAGCTCCGGGACAGGTAGCAATCAGCCCCAGCATTTT

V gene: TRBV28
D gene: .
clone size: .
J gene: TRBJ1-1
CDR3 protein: CASRTTAGRGDPEAFF
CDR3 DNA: TGTGCCAGCAGGACAACCGCCGGGAGAGGAGATCCTGAAGCTTTCTTT

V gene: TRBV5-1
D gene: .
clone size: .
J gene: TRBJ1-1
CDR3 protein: CASSLSRQMNTEAFF
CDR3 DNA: TGCGCCAGCAGCTTGTCGAGACAGATGAACACTGAAGCTTTCTTT

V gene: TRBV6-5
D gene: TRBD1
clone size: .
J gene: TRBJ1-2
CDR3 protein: CASQLGDRALGYTF
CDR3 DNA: TGTGCCAGCCAACTCGGGGACAGGGCCCTTGGCTACACCTTC

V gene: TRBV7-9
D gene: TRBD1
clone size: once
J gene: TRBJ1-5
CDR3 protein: CASSGTGVNQPQHF
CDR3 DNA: TGTGCCAGCAGCGGGACAGGAGTCAATCAGCCCCAGCATTTT

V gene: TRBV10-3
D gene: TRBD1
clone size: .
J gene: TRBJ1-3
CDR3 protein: CAISESGQGNTIYF
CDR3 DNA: TGTGCCATCAGTGAGTCGGGACAGGGAAACACCATATATTTT

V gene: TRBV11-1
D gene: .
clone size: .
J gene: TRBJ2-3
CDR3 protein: CASSLGGYTDTQYF
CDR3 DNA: TGTGCCAGCAGCTTGGGGGGATACACAGATACGCAGTATTTT

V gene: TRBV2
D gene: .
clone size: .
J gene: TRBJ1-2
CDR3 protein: CASSARTAANYGYTF
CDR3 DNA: TGTGCCAGCAGCGCCCGGACAGCTGCTAACTATGGCTACACCTTC

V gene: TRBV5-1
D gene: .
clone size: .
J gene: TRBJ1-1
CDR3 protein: CASSWQGNTEAFF
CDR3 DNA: TGCGCCAGCAGCTGGCAGGGGAACACTGAAGCTTTCTTT

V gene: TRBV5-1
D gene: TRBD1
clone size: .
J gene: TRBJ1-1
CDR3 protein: CASSFGGGGGTEAFF
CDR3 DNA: TGCGCCAGCAGCTTTGGAGGGGGCGGTGGCACTGAAGCTTTCTTT

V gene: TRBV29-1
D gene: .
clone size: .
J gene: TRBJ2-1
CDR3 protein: CSWGRGTYNEQFF
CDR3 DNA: TGCAGCTGGGGGCGGGGGACCTACAATGAGCAGTTCTTC

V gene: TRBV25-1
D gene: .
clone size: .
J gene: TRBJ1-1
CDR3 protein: CASSEFPDTEAFF
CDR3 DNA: TGTGCCAGCAGTGAATTCCCAGACACTGAAGCTTTCTTT

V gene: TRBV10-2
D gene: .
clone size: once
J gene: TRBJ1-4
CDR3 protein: CASSASLGLGEKLFF
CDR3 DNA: TGCGCCAGCAGTGCGAGCTTGGGTCTAGGTGAAAAACTGTTTTTT

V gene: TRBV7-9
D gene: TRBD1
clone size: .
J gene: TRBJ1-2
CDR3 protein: CASSLDNDRAVTF
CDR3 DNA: TGTGCCAGCAGCTTAGATAACGACAGGGCTGTTACCTTC

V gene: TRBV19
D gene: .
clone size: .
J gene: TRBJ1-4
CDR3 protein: CASSIVQTTNEKLFF
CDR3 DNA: TGTGCCAGTAGTATAGTGCAGACAACTAATGAAAAACTGTTTTTT

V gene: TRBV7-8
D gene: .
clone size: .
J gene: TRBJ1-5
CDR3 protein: CASSLTRTKGNQPQHF
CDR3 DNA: TGTGCCAGCAGCTTAACGCGGACTAAAGGCAATCAGCCCCAGCATTTT

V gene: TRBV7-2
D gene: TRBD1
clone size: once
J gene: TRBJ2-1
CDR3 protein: CASSLVGTGNNEQFF
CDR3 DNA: TGTGCCAGCAGCTTAGTGGGGACAGGGAACAATGAGCAGTTCTTC

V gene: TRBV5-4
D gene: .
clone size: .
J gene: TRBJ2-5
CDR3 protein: CASSLPEETQYF
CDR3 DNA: TGTGCCAGCAGCTTGCCAGAAGAGACCCAGTACTTC

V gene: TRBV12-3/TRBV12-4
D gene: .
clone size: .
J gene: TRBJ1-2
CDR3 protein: CASSRGRGYTF
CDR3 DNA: TGTGCCAGCAGTCGGGGGAGGGGCTACACCTTC

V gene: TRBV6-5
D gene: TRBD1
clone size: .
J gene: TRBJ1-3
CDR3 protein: CASTTGQSSRNTIYF
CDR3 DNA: TGTGCCAGCACAACGGGACAGTCTTCCCGAAACACCATATATTTT

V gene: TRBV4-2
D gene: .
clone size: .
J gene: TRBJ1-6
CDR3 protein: CASSQITEALHF
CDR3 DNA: TGTGCCAGCAGCCAAATAACCGAGGCCCTCCACTTT

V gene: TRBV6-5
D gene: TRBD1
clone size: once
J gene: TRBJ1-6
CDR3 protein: CASSSGGLGSPLHF
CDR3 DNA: TGTGCCAGCAGCTCAGGGGGCCTCGGGTCACCCCTCCACTTT

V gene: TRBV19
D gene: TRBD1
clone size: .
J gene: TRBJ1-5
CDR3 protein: CASSTQGYNQPQHF
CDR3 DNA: TGTGCCAGTAGTACACAGGGGTACAATCAGCCCCAGCATTTT

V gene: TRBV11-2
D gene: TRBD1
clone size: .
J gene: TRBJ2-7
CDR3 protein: CASSSQGIYEQYF
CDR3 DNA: TGTGCCAGCAGCTCACAGGGGATCTACGAGCAGTACTTC

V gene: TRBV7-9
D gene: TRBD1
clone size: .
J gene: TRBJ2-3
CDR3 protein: CASSATGDTQYF
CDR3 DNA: TGTGCCAGCAGCGCGACAGGGGATACGCAGTATTTT

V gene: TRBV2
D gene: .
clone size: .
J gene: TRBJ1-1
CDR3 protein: CASSEELEAFF
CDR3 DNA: TGTGCCAGCAGTGAAGAGCTTGAAGCTTTCTTT

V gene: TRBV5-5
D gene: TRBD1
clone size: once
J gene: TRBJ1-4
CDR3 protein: CASSIPGQGYEKLFF
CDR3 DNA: TGTGCCAGCAGCATACCGGGACAGGGGTATGAAAAACTGTTTTTT